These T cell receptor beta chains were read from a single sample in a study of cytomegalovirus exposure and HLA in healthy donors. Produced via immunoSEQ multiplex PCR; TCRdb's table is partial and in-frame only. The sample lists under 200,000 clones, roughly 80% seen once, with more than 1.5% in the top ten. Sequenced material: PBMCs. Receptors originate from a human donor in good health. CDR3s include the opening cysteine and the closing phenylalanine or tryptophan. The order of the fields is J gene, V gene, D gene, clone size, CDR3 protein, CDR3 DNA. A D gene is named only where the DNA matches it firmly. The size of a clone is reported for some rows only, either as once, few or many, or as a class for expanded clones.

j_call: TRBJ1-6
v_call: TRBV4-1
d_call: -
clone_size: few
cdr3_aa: CASSQDDRNNSPLHF
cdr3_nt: TGCGCCAGCAGCCAAGACGACAGAAATAATTCACCCCTCCACTTT

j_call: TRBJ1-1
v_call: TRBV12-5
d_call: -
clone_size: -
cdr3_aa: CASGAIVSLNTEAFF
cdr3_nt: TGTGCTAGTGGTGCAATTGTAAGCTTGAACACTGAAGCTTTCTTT

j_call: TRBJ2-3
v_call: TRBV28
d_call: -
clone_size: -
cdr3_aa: CASGRGAQGTDTQYF
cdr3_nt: TGTGCCAGCGGTCGGGGGGCCCAGGGCACAGATACGCAGTATTTT

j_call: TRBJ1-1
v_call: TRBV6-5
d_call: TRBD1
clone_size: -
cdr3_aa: CASSYGTGVTEAFF
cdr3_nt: TGTGCCAGCAGTTACGGGACAGGGGTCACTGAAGCTTTCTTT

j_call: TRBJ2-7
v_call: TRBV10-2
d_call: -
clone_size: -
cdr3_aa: CASLGQEVSYEQYF
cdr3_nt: TGCGCCAGCTTGGGCCAGGAGGTCTCCTACGAGCAGTACTTC

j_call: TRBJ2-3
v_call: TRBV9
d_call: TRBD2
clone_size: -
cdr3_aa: CASSSPGTSGGLSTDTQYF
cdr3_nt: TGTGCCAGCAGCTCCCCTGGGACTAGCGGGGGCCTTAGCACAGATACGCAGTATTTT

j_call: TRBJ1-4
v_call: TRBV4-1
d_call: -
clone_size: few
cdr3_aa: CASSLYLAGKNEKLFF
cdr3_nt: TGCGCCAGCAGCCTTTATCTCGCAGGGAAAAATGAAAAACTGTTTTTT

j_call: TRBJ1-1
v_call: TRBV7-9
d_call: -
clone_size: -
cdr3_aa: CSSSYSSPQAFF
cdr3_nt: TGTTCCAGCAGCTACTCGAGCCCCCAAGCTTTCTTT

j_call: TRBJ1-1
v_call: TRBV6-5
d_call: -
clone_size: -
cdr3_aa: CASSSIPGTLNTEAFF
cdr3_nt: TGTGCCAGCAGTTCTATACCCGGGACACTGAACACTGAAGCTTTCTTT

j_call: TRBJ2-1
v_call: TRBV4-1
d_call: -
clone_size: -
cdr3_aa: CASSQPLNEQFF
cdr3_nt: TGCGCCAGCAGCCAACCCCTCAATGAGCAGTTCTTC

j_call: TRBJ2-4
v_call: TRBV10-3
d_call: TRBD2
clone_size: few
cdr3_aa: CAISDTGTSGDKNIQYF
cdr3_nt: TGTGCCATCAGTGATACGGGGACTAGCGGGGACAAAAACATTCAGTACTTC

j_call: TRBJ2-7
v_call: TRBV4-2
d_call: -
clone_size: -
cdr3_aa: CASSQDGRALDEQYF
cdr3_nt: TGTGCCAGCAGCCAAGACGGCAGGGCTTTGGACGAGCAGTACTTC

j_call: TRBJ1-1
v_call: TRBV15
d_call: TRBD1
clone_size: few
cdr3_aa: CATSARQGGTEAFF
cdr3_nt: TGTGCCACCAGCGCTCGACAGGGGGGCACTGAAGCTTTCTTT

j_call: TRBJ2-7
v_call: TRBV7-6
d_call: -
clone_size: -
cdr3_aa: CASSSGPSSEQYF
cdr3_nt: TGTGCCAGCAGCTCTGGGCCCAGTAGCGAGCAGTACTTC

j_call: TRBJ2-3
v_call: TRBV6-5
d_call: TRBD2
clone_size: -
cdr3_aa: CASSRTSANTQYF
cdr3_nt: TGTGCCAGCAGCCGGACTAGCGCAAATACGCAGTATTTT

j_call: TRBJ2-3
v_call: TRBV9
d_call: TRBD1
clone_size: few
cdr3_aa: CASSVDITTGGVDTQYF
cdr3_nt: TGTGCCAGCAGCGTAGATATTACGACAGGGGGGGTGGATACGCAGTATTTT

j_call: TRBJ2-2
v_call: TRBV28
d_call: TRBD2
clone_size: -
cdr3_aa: CASSPTLAGSTGELFF
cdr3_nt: TGTGCCAGCAGCCCGACTCTAGCGGGGAGCACCGGGGAGCTGTTTTTT

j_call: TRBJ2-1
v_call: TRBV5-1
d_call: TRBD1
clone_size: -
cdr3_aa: CASSPRDRGSSYNEQFF
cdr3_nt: TGCGCCAGCAGCCCAAGGGACAGGGGGAGCTCCTACAATGAGCAGTTCTTC

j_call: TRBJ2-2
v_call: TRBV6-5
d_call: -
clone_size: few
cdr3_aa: CASRTGGTGELFF
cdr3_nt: TGTGCCAGCAGGACCGGAGGTACCGGGGAGCTGTTTTTT

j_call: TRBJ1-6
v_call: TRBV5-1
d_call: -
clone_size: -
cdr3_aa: CASSLVGELYNSPLHF
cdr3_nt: TGCGCCAGCAGCTTGGTCGGGGAACTCTATAATTCACCCCTCCACTTT

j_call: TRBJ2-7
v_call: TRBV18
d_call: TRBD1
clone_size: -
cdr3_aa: CASSPLAGGYYEQYF
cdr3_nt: TGTGCCAGCTCACCACTAGCAGGGGGCTATTACGAGCAGTACTTC

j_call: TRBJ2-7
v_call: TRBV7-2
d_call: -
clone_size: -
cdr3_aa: CASSTGTPSYEQYF
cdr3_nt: TGTGCCAGCAGCACCGGGACACCGTCCTACGAGCAGTACTTC

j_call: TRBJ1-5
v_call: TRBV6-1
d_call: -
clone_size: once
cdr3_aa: CASTVGQNQPQHF
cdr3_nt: TGTGCCAGCACTGTAGGACAGAATCAGCCCCAGCATTTT

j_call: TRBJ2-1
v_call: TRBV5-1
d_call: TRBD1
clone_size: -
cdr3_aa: CASSSSRTGGSNEQFF
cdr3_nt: TGCGCCAGCAGCAGCTCTCGGACAGGGGGTTCCAATGAGCAGTTCTTC

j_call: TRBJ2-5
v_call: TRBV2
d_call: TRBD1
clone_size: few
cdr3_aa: CAGETGGKETQYF
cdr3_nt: TGTGCCGGTGAAACAGGGGGGAAAGAGACCCAGTACTTC

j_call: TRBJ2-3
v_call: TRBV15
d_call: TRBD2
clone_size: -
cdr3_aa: CATSSLLAGGGRTDTQYF
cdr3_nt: TGTGCCACCAGCTCTCTCCTAGCGGGCGGGGGACGCACAGATACGCAGTATTTT

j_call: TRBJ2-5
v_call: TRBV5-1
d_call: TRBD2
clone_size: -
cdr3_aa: CASRPSGGFEETQYF
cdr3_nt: TGCGCCAGCAGACCTAGCGGGGGGTTCGAAGAGACCCAGTACTTC

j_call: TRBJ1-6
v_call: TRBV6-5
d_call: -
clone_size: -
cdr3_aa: CASRQVGHYNSPLHF
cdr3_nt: TGTGCCAGCAGACAGGTGGGACATTATAATTCACCCCTCCACTTT

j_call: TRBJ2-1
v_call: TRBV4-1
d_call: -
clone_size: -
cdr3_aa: CASSQDTGYNEQFF
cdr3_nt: TGCGCCAGCAGCCAAGACACGGGGTACAATGAGCAGTTCTTC

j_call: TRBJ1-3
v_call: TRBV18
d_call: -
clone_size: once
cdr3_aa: CASSVSQGPDTIYF
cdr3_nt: TGTGCCAGCTCAGTATCACAGGGCCCGGACACCATATATTTT

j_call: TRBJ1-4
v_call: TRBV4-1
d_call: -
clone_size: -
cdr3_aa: CASSQQGTNEKLFF
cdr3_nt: TGCGCCAGCAGCCAACAGGGAACAAATGAAAAACTGTTTTTT

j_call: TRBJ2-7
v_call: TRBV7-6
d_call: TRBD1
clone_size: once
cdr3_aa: CASSTGQGEQYF
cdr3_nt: TGTGCCAGCAGCACGGGACAGGGCGAGCAGTACTTC

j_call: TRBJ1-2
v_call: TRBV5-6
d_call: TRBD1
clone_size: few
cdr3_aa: CASSFEAPDRVPRGGGYTF
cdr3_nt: TGTGCCAGCAGCTTCGAGGCCCCCGACAGGGTTCCTCGTGGGGGTGGCTACACCTTC

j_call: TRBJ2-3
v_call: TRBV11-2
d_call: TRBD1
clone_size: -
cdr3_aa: CASSLTGTDTQYF
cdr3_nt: TGTGCCAGCAGCTTGACAGGGACAGATACGCAGTATTTT

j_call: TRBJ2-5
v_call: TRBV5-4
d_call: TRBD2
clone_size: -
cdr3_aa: CASSFRIGTSGQETQYF
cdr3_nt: TGTGCCAGCAGCTTCCGAATCGGGACTAGCGGCCAAGAGACCCAGTACTTC

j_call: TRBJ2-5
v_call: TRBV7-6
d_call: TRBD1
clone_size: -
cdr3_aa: CASSPNPGQAETQYF
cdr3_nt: TGTGCCAGCAGCCCCAACCCCGGACAGGCGGAGACCCAGTACTTC

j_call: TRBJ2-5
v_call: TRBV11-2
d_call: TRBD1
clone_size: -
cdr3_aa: CASSPRDRQETQYF
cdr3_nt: TGTGCCAGCAGCCCACGGGACAGGCAAGAGACCCAGTACTTC

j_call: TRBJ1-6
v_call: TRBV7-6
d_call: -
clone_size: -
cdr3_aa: CASSSRVDNSPLHF
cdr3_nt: TGTGCCAGCAGCAGCAGGGTAGATAATTCACCCCTCCACTTT

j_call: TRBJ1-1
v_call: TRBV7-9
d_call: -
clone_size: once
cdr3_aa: CASSGRDTEAFF
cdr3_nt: TGTGCCAGCAGCGGGAGGGACACTGAAGCTTTCTTT

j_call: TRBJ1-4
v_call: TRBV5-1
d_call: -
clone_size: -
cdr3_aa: CASSLTGSNEKLFF
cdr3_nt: TGCGCCAGCAGCCTTACAGGGTCTAATGAAAAACTGTTTTTT

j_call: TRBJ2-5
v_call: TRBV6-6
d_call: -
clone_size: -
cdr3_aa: CASSYGGTVIGETQYF
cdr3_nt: TGTGCCAGCAGTTACGGCGGGACAGTTATTGGGGAGACCCAGTACTTC

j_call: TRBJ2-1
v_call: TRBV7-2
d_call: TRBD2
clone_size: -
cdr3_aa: CASSRTSGDDNEQFF
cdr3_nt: TGTGCCAGCAGTCGGACTAGCGGGGACGACAATGAGCAGTTCTTC

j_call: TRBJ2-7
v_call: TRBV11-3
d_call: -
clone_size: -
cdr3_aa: CASSLPGQSYEQYF
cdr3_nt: TGTGCCAGCAGCTTACCGGGACAAAGCTACGAGCAGTACTTC

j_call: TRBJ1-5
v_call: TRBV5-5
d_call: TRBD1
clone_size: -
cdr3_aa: CASSLRTGSQPQHF
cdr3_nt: TGTGCCAGCAGCCTGAGGACAGGCAGTCAGCCCCAGCATTTT

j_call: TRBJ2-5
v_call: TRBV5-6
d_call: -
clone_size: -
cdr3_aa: CASSLWILANGGTQYF
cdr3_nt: TGTGCCAGCAGCTTGTGGATACTAGCAAACGGTGGGACCCAGTACTTC

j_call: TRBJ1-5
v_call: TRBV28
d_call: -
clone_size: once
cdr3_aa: CASSFQYSNQPQHF
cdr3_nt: TGTGCCAGCAGTTTTCAGTATAGCAATCAGCCCCAGCATTTT

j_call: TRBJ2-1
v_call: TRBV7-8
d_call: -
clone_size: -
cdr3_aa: CASSLVGGGLGEQFF
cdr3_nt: TGTGCCAGCAGCTTAGTTGGCGGGGGCCTGGGAGAGCAGTTCTTC

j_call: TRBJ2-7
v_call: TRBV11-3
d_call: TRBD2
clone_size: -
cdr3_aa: CASSLALLAGGEPYEQYF
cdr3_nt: TGTGCCAGCAGCTTAGCCCTCCTAGCGGGGGGCGAACCCTACGAGCAGTACTTC

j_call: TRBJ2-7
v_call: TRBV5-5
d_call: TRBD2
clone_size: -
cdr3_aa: CASSQGPVGRAYEQYF
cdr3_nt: TGTGCCAGCAGCCAGGGCCCTGTAGGGAGGGCCTACGAGCAGTACTTC

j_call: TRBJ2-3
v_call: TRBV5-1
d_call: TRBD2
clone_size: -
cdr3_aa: CASSFGGGSTDTQYF
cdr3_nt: TGCGCCAGCAGCTTTGGCGGGGGAAGCACAGATACGCAGTATTTT

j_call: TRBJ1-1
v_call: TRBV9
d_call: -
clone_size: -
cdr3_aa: CASSPYFGNPEAFF
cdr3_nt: TGTGCCAGCAGCCCATATTTCGGGAATCCTGAAGCTTTCTTT